The TCR beta chain under discussion was sequenced for a study of T cells in Graves' hyperthyroidism and ophthalmopathy. Regarding the study as a whole: Before onset, ophthalmopathy was predicted by the model a median 6.5 months earlier.

Diagnostic decisions used clinical symptoms, serum thyroxine and TRAb, thyroid ultrasound and orbital computed tomography. Regarding this clonotype: Its antigen is currently unknown.

RNA transcripts gave rise to amplified TCR beta CDR3 regions. During a first-round RT-PCR of the TCR CDR3, the HTBI primer set was used. MiXCR, run by TCRdb on the multiplex PCR reads, gives a single entry per CDR3 protein. The sample has hundreds of thousands of distinct CDR3 sequences; around 38% are singletons. Germline values: CDR1 MNHEY, CDR2 SVGEGT. V lost 5 bases and J 1 base, leaving 21 bases between the germline ends. The CDR3 runs 17 residues. The clonotype was recovered from a man aged 18 to 35 with Graves' hyperthyroidism. The chain has TRBV6-2 or TRBV6-3 and TRBJ2-7; maybe TRBD2 (7 bases). Sequenced sample: blood. DNA for the CDR3: TGTGCCAGCAGTCCCCGGGGGGCGAGCCAGAAATCCTACGAGCAGTACTTC. This translates into CASSPRGASQKSYEQYF.